The table lists the clone carrying this T cell receptor beta chain with many counts. Its antigen is still unknown. Three rounds of nested PCR, following a modified ARM-PCR protocol, produced the TCRbeta library. A single record per CDR3 protein comes from TCRdb applying MiXCR to the multiplex PCR reads. The sample carries 43,000 or so distinct CDR3 sequences, more than 50% recorded once. The data derive from a study of tumor and adjacent non-tumor tissue in lung cancer. Study information: There were 11 to 12 adenocarcinoma, a couple of squamous cell carcinoma and 1 small cell lung cancer cases. Study-wide results and caveats: Patients with more diverse tumor TCRs had worse survival. Normal lung showed higher cumulative top 100 clone frequency than tumor.

Germline V gene sequence: CDR1 SQVTM, CDR2 ANQGSEA. The V end lost 8 bases, the J end lost 11 bases, and 24 bases lay between the germline ends. The CDR3 totals 13 residues. The template was RNA from unsorted bulk tissue. Distant lung tissue was collected more than 3 cm away from the tumor edge. Between August and November 2014, newly diagnosed, chemotherapy-naive lung cancer patients underwent thoracic surgery in China. The receptor was isolated from a man aged 50 to 59 with non-small cell lung cancer. Sequenced sample: distant non-tumor lung tissue. J is TRBJ1-1 and V is TRBV29-1; perhaps TRBD1 as D (5 bases). The CDR3, as DNA: TGCAGCTTTACCCAGGGTGGGGACGTCGCGGCTTTCTTT. It yields the protein CSFTQGGDVAAFF. The full variable domain, its missing parts supplied by reference TRBV29-1 and TRBJ1-1, is SAVISQKPSRDICQRGTSLTIQCQVDSQVTMMFWYRQQPGQSLTLIATANQGSEATYESGFVIDKFPISRPNLTFSTLTVSNMSPEDSSIYLCSFTQGGDVAAFFGQGTRLTVV.